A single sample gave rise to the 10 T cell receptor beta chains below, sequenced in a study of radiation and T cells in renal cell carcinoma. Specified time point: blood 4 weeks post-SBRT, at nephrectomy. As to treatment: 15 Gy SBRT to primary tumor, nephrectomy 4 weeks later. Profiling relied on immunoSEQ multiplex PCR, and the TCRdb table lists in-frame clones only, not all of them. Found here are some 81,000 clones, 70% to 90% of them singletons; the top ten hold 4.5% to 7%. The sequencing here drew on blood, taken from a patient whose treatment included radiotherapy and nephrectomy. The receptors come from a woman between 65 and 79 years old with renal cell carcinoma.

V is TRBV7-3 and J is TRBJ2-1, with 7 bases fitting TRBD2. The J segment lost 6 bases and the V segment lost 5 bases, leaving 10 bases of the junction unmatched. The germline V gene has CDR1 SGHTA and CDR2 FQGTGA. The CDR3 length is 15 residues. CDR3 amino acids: CASSNAGPGGNEQFF. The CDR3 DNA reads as TGTGCCAGCAGCAACGCCGGCCCGGGGGGCAATGAGCAGTTCTTC.

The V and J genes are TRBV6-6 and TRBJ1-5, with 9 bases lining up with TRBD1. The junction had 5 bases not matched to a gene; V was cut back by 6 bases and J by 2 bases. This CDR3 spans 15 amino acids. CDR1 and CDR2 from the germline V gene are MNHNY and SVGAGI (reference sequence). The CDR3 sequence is CASSPRDRGNQPQHF. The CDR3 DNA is TGTGCCAGCAGCCCGAGGGACAGGGGCAATCAGCCCCAGCATTTT.

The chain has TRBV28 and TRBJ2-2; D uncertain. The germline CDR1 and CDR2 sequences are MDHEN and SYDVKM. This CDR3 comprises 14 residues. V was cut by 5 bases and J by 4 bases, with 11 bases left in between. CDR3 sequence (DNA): TGTGCCAGCAGTCAGGTGGCAGTCACCGGGGAGCTGTTTTTT. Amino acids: CASSQVAVTGELFF.

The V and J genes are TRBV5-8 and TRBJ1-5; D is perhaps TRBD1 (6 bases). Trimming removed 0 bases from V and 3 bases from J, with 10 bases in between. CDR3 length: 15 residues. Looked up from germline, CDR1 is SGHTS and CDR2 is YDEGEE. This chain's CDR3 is CASSLVQGNNQPQHF. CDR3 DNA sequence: TGTGCCAGCAGCTTGGTACAGGGTAACAATCAGCCCCAGCATTTT.

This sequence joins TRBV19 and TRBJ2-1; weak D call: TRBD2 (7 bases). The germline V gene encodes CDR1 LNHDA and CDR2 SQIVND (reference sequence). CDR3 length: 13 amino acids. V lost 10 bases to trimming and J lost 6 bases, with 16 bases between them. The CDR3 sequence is CATREGGLNEQFF. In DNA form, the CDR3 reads TGTGCCACCAGGGAGGGGGGGCTCAATGAGCAGTTCTTC.

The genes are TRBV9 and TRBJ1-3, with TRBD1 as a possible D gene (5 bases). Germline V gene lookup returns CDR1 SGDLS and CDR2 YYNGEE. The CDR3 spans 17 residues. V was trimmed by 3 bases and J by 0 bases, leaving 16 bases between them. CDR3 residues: CASSAGRMDFSGNTIYF. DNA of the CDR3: TGTGCCAGCAGCGCGGGACGGATGGACTTCTCTGGAAACACCATATATTTT.

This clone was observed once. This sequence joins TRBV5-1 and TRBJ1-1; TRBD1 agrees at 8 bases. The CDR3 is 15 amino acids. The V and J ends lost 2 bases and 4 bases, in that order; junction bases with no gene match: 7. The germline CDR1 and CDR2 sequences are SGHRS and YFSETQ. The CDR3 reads CASSFFSQGVTEAFF. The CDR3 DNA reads TGCGCCAGCAGCTTCTTTTCACAGGGGGTCACTGAAGCTTTCTTT.

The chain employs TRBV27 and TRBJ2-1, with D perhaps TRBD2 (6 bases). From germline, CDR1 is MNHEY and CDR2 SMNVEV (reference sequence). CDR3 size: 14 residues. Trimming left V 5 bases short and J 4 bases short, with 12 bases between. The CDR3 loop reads CASSLRREYNEQFF. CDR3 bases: TGTGCCAGCAGTCTGAGACGGGAGTACAATGAGCAGTTCTTC.

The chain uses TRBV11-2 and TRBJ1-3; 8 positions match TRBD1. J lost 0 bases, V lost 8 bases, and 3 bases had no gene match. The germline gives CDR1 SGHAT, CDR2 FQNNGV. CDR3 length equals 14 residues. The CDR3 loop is CASQTGDSGNTIYF. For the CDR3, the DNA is TGTGCCAGCCAGACAGGGGACTCTGGAAACACCATATATTTT.

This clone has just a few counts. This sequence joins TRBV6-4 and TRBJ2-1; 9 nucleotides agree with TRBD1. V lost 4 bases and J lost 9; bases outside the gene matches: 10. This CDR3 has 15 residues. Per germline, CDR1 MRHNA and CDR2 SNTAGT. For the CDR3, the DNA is TGTGCCAGCAGTGCCCTCGGACAGGGGAACACTGAGCAGTTCTTC. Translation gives CASSALGQGNTEQFF.